This T cell receptor beta chain was found in a study of T cell changes during pregnancy in multiple sclerosis. CDR1 and CDR2 from the germline V gene are SEHNR and FQNEAQ (reference sequence). This CDR3 has 16 residues. V lost 5 bases to trimming and J lost 4 bases; unmatched junction nucleotides: 12. Data came from immunoSEQ multiplex PCR; TCRdb stores just in-frame clones and leaves some out. The table has more than 45,000 clones, roughly 93% seen once; the top ten hold 3.5% to 4.5%. The receptor was isolated from a female donor with multiple sclerosis, enrolled in a pregnancy study. The V call is TRBV7-9, the J call TRBJ2-7, with 9 bases that match TRBD1. The sample consisted of CD8+ T cells from peripheral blood mononuclear cells, taken in the second trimester of pregnancy. CDR3: CASSPIAGTGSYEQYF. The CDR3 DNA is TGTGCCAGCAGCCCAATTGCCGGGACAGGGTCGTACGAGCAGTACTTC.